This T cell receptor (beta chain) was obtained from a study of T cell changes during pregnancy in multiple sclerosis. Assay used: immunoSEQ multiplex PCR; TCRdb lists only in-frame clones, some missing. Of fewer than 110,000 clones detected, roughly nine tenths appear once; the ten largest clones hold more than 0.85%. Trimming took 5 bases from V and 6 from J, leaving 17 bases between them. The CDR3 consists of 15 residues. Germline CDR1 LNHDA, CDR2 SQIVND (reference sequence). The chain links TRBV19 to TRBJ1-5; possibly TRBD1 for D (6 bases). Sequenced material: peripheral blood, taken after pregnancy. This clonotype was obtained from a female donor with multiple sclerosis, enrolled in a pregnancy study. The CDR3 coding sequence is TGTGCCAGTAGTTCCCAAGAGGGGGAACGTCAGCCCCAGCATTTT. Translated, it gives CASSSQEGERQPQHF.